A single sample gave rise to the 31 T cell receptor beta chains below, sequenced in a study of blood T cell repertoires in COVID-19. Generated by immunoSEQ multiplex PCR, the TCRdb table keeps only in-frame clones and is missing some. The data hold 60,000 to 70,000 clones, with approximately 86% observed a single time. The sample consisted of peripheral blood. Every receptor here comes from a man in his forties with COVID-19, enrolled during active disease.

The chain employs TRBV4-1 and TRBJ1-3, with D perhaps TRBD1 (6 bases). V lost 0 bases, J lost 0 bases, and 12 bases lay in between. CDR1 and CDR2 from the germline V gene are MGHRA and YSYEKL. The CDR3 runs 17 residues. In DNA form, the CDR3 reads TGCGCCAGCAGCCAAGATGTGGACAGCGGCTCTGGAAACACCATATATTTT. This sequence encodes CASSQDVDSGSGNTIYF.

In DNA, the CDR3 is TGTGCCAGCAGTGAGCAAACTAGCGGACAAGAGACCCAGTACTTC. As protein: CASSEQTSGQETQYF. J is TRBJ2-5 and V is TRBV6-1; 8 nucleotides match TRBD2. Germline-derived CDR1 and CDR2 are MNHNS and SASEGT. V was clipped by 3 bases and J by 2 bases; unmatched bases: 5. There are 15 residues in the CDR3.

This rearrangement joins TRBV19 to TRBJ1-2; 7 nucleotides align to TRBD1. V trimming: 0 bases; J trimming: 4 bases; junction bases outside the gene matches: 11. There are 17 residues in the CDR3. The germline CDR1 and CDR2 sequences are LNHDA and SQIVND (reference sequence). CDR3: CASSIDLATGWFYGYTF. The CDR3 DNA follows: TGTGCCAGTAGTATAGATCTGGCGACAGGGTGGTTCTATGGCTACACCTTC.

The V and J genes are TRBV5-1 and TRBJ2-3; weak D call: TRBD2 (5 bases). Trimming left V 1 base short and J 1 base short, with 10 bases between. The CDR3 is 15 amino acids. Per the germline V gene, CDR1 is SGHRS and CDR2 is YFSETQ. The CDR3, as DNA: TGCGCCAGCAGCTTGAACGGGATCGGCACAGATACGCAGTATTTT. Translation: CASSLNGIGTDTQYF.

The CDR3 DNA reads as TGTGCCATCAGCTCCAGCGGGGGCGGCAATCAGCCCCAGCATTTT. This sequence encodes CAISSSGGGNQPQHF. V and J are TRBV10-3 and TRBJ1-5, with D tentatively TRBD1 (6 bases). V lost 6 bases and J 2 bases, leaving 14 bases between the germline ends. The germline CDR1 and CDR2 sequences are ENHRY and SYGVKD. CDR3 length: 15 amino acids.

The rearrangement uses TRBV21-1 and TRBJ2-7; the DNA was not compared with TRBD2, the D call given in the table. TRBV21-1 is a recognized pseudogene. The CDR3 totals 16 residues. The CDR3 bases are TGTGCCAGCAGCAAACCCTTTTGGCGGCCTGGAAACGAGCAGTACTTC. Amino acids: CASSKPFWRPGNEQYF.

The rearrangement links TRBV29-1 to TRBJ2-7; D possibly corresponds to TRBD2 (6 bases). This CDR3 has 12 residues. Deletions cut 4 bases from V and 5 bases from J, with 12 bases between. CDR1 is SQVTM, CDR2 ANQGSEA, per germline. CDR3 DNA: TGCAGCGTTGGAAACCGGGGGAACGAGCAGTACTTC. Protein product: CSVGNRGNEQYF.

This clone has a handful of counts. The V and J genes are TRBV6-1 and TRBJ1-2; D not certain. The germline gives CDR1 MNHNS, CDR2 SASEGT. V was clipped by 2 bases and J by 2 bases, with 21 bases between them. CDR3 length equals 18 residues. The CDR3 bases are TGTGCCAGCAGTGAAATGTTGGGAGTATGGGGTAGGAACTATGGCTACACCTTC. Residues: CASSEMLGVWGRNYGYTF.

This chain joins TRBV13 and TRBJ2-3, with 13 bases matching TRBD2. The germline gives CDR1 PRHDT, CDR2 FYEKMQ (reference sequence). This CDR3 is built from 16 residues. V was clipped by 4 bases and J by 3 bases; unmatched bases: 4. The chain's CDR3 is CASSSTSGGATDTQYF. In nucleotides, the CDR3 is TGTGCCAGCAGCTCCACTAGCGGGGGGGCGACAGATACGCAGTATTTT.

The gene calls are TRBV7-9 and TRBJ1-1, with D possibly being TRBD1 (5 bases). The CDR3 contains 14 residues. Germline CDR1 reads SEHNR; CDR2 reads FQNEAQ (reference sequence). The V and J ends lost 5 bases and 7 bases respectively, with 17 bases between them. In DNA, the CDR3 is TGTGCCAGCAGCCGGGAGGGAGGGGAGTATGAAGCTTTCTTT. Its protein is CASSREGGEYEAFF. Supplemented by reference TRBV7-9 and TRBJ1-1, the full variable domain reads DTGVSQNPRHKITKRGQNVTFRCDPISEHNRLYWYRQTLGQGPEFLTYFQNEAQLEKSRLLSDRFSAERPKGSFSTLEIQRTEQGDSAMYLCASSREGGEYEAFFGQGTRLTVV.

The chain links TRBV18 to TRBJ2-1; 8 bases are a match to TRBD2. The V and J ends lost 0 bases and 1 base, in that order; junction bases with no gene match: 8. The CDR3 sequence is 18 residues long. Germline CDR1 reads KGHSH; CDR2 reads LQKENI. The CDR3 here is CASSPPAGGGRSYNEQFF. Here the CDR3 DNA reads TGTGCCAGCTCACCACCGGCCGGCGGGGGGCGTTCCTACAATGAGCAGTTCTTC.

The DNA of the CDR3 is TGTGCCAGCAACGGTGGCACAGATACGCAGTATTTT. Amino acid sequence: CASNGGTDTQYF. The V gene is TRBV11-2, the J gene TRBJ2-3, with unresolved D. This CDR3 is built from 12 residues. The germline V gene encodes CDR1 SGHAT and CDR2 FQNNGV. V was clipped by 7 bases and J by 1 base, with 6 bases between them.

The chain has TRBV12-3 or TRBV12-4 and TRBJ1-5; D unclear. This CDR3 is built from 13 residues. V was cut by 7 bases and J by 3 bases, with 10 bases left in between. CDR3 bases: TGTGCCAGCACCCGAGGGCTCAATCAGCCCCAGCATTTT. Translation: CASTRGLNQPQHF.

The CDR3 nucleotides read TGTGCCAGCAGTTACTCTCTCCTCGGGGGCACTGAAGCTTTCTTT. Protein sequence: CASSYSLLGGTEAFF. The chain couples TRBV6-5 to TRBJ1-1; TRBD1 might be the D (5 bases). The CDR3 consists of 15 residues. Germline V CDR1 and CDR2: MNHEY, SVGAGI. V lost 0 bases to trimming and J lost 4 bases, with 12 bases between them.

This chain connects TRBV7-9 to TRBJ1-1, with D possibly matching TRBD1 (5 bases). The CDR3 extends over 14 amino acids. Germline CDR1 reads SEHNR; CDR2 reads FQNEAQ (reference sequence). V was clipped by 5 bases and J by 2 bases, with 12 bases between them. The CDR3, as DNA: TGTGCCAGCAGCCCACCGGGGGTAAACACTGAAGCTTTCTTT. Protein: CASSPPGVNTEAFF.

J is TRBJ2-3 and V is TRBV5-1, with 11 bases identical to TRBD2. Per germline, CDR1 SGHRS and CDR2 YFSETQ. The CDR3 spans 17 residues. Unmatched junction bases numbered 7, after V lost 4 bases and J lost 0 bases. CDR3 nucleotides: TGCGCCAGCAGCCGCGGGTCTAGCGGGGGGAGCACAGATACGCAGTATTTT. As protein: CASSRGSSGGSTDTQYF.

The rearrangement links TRBV10-1 to TRBJ2-5; 7 bases match TRBD2. Losses at the gene ends were 5 bases for V and 0 bases for J; bases not matched to a gene: 0. CDR3 size: 13 residues. Germline assignment: CDR1 WNHNN and CDR2 SYGVQD (reference sequence). The CDR3 sequence is CASSSGDQETQYF. The CDR3 DNA reads as TGCGCCAGCAGTAGCGGGGACCAAGAGACCCAGTACTTC.

This clone appeared a single time. V and J are TRBV6-1 and TRBJ1-4, with 8 positions matching TRBD1. Germline V gives CDR1 MNHNS, CDR2 SASEGT. This CDR3 is built from 20 residues. V was clipped by 4 bases and J by 2 bases; unmatched bases: 18. The CDR3 region has the DNA TGTGCCAGCAGTGGGGACTTGGGACAGGTCTTCTCTGGGACTAATGAAAAACTGTTTTTT. Protein: CASSGDLGQVFSGTNEKLFF.

The rearrangement uses TRBV19 and TRBJ2-7; D is ambiguous. CDR3 length equals 12 residues. Germline CDR1 LNHDA, CDR2 SQIVND (reference sequence). Trimming removed 3 bases from V and 3 bases from J, with 6 bases in between. The CDR3 nucleotides are TGTGCCAGTAGTATTGGCAGCTACGAGCAGTACTTC. Amino acids: CASSIGSYEQYF.

This clone was counted a few times. Compared with germline, one end of the junction differs, possibly owing to a read error. The chain links TRBV7-9 to TRBJ1-2; D call uncertain. Germline values: CDR1 SEHNR, CDR2 FQNEAQ (reference sequence). The CDR3 runs to 13 residues. CDR3 loop: CASSLAGLPTPLF. The CDR3 DNA reads TGTGCCAGCAGCCTCGCGGGCCTACCTACACCGCTCTTC.

This rearrangement joins TRBV28 to TRBJ1-6; D is uncertain. The CDR3 has 15 residues. Germline V lookup: CDR1 MDHEN, CDR2 SYDVKM. V lost 7 bases to trimming and J lost 0 bases, with 10 bases between them. The CDR3 is CASIVRSSYNSPLHF. For the CDR3, the DNA is TGTGCCAGCATTGTGCGGAGCTCCTATAATTCACCCCTCCACTTT.

The chain links TRBV2 to TRBJ1-2; TRBD1 matches 10 bases. This CDR3 is 13 amino acids long. V gave up 11 bases and J gave up 6 bases; unmatched junction bases: 9. Germline lookup yields CDR1 SNHLY and CDR2 FYNNEI. This CDR3 is CAGGGTGVNGYTF. DNA for the CDR3: TGTGCCGGCGGAGGGACAGGGGTGAATGGCTACACCTTC.

The chain links TRBV9 to TRBJ2-7, with D possibly TRBD1 on 6 matching bases. Germline V CDR1 and CDR2: SGDLS, YYNGEE. Between the trimmed V and J ends, which lost 3 bases and 6 bases, there was a span of 13 bases. The CDR3 covers 13 residues. The CDR3, as DNA: TGTGCCAGCAGCGACAGGGTAATGGGCGAGCAGTACTTC. This sequence encodes CASSDRVMGEQYF.

The V and J genes are TRBV6-1 and TRBJ1-3; no clear D. The CDR3 has 17 amino acids. V lost 1 base and J lost 0, with 13 bases in between. The V gene's germline CDR1 is MNHNS and CDR2 SASEGT. The CDR3 spells CASSEVVAKPSGNTIYF. The CDR3 DNA sequence: TGTGCCAGCAGTGAAGTTGTAGCTAAGCCCTCTGGAAACACCATATATTTT.

This clone was observed once. The genes are TRBV10-3 and TRBJ1-5; 7 positions match TRBD1. V lost 5 bases to trimming and J lost 1 base; unmatched junction nucleotides: 2. The germline V gene has CDR1 ENHRY and CDR2 SYGVKD. There are 14 residues in the CDR3. This CDR3 is CAISTGESNQPQHF. The CDR3 coding sequence is TGTGCCATCAGTACAGGGGAGAGCAATCAGCCCCAGCATTTT.

This clone was seen only once. The chain joins TRBV7-2 to TRBJ1-5, with D hard to call. With 0 bases removed from V and 3 bases from J, the gap between germline ends came to 15 bases. CDR3 length equals 17 residues. Germline V gene lookup returns CDR1 SGHTA and CDR2 FQGNSA. CDR3 loop: CASSLAGSAPNNQPQHF. CDR3 coding DNA: TGTGCCAGCAGCTTAGCTGGTTCTGCCCCTAACAATCAGCCCCAGCATTTT.

In this sample, this clone turned up once. The CDR3 spells CASSGGTDTQYF. Written as DNA, the CDR3 is TGTGCCTCTAGCGGGGGCACAGATACGCAGTATTTT. The genes are TRBV10-3 and TRBJ2-3; TRBD2 matches 9 bases. CDR1 is ENHRY, CDR2 SYGVKD, per germline. Trimming removed 11 bases from V and 1 base from J; junction bases left unmatched: 1. The CDR3 has 12 residues.

This chain uses TRBV30 with TRBJ1-5, with 9 bases fitting TRBD1. The ends lost 5 bases at V and 6 bases at J; junction bases unmatched: 5. Germline V lookup: CDR1 GTSNPN, CDR2 SVGIG (reference sequence). This CDR3 is built from 13 residues. In DNA, the CDR3 is TGTGCCTGGCAACAGGGGGCAGGTCAGCCCCAGCATTTT. Amino acids: CAWQQGAGQPQHF. Based on the CDR3 plus reference TRBV30 and TRBJ1-5, the full variable domain is SQTIHQWPATLVQPVGSPLSLECTVEGTSNPNLYWYRQAAGRGLQLLFYSVGIGQISSEVPQNLSASRPQDRQFILSSKKLLLSDSGFYLCAWQQGAGQPQHFGDGTRLSIL.

This clone occurred a few times. The V gene is TRBV4-1, the J gene TRBJ2-2; D gene uncertain. This CDR3 has 16 amino acids. Trimming took 0 bases from V and 0 from J, leaving 8 bases between them. The germline V gene encodes CDR1 MGHRA and CDR2 YSYEKL. CDR3 amino acids: CASSQDLGPNTGELFF. CDR3 bases: TGCGCCAGCAGCCAAGATTTGGGCCCGAACACCGGGGAGCTGTTTTTT.

V usage is TRBV4-1 and J usage is TRBJ1-5, with TRBD1 as a possible D gene (5 bases). The germline V gene encodes CDR1 MGHRA and CDR2 YSYEKL. Trimming left V 4 bases short and J 6 bases short, with 13 bases between. The length of the CDR3 is 14 residues. In DNA form, the CDR3 reads TGCGCCAGCAGCCCTATTGACAGCTCTCAGCCCCAGCATTTT. Translated, it gives CASSPIDSSQPQHF.

This sequence joins TRBV5-1 and TRBJ2-5; D unclear. The V end was cut by 0 bases, the J end by 1 base, with 7 bases between. Germline V gene data show CDR1 as SGHRS and CDR2 as YFSETQ. The CDR3 runs to 14 residues. The CDR3 reads CASSLGAFQETQYF. The CDR3 nucleotides are TGCGCCAGCAGCTTGGGAGCATTCCAAGAGACCCAGTACTTC. The variable domain in full, completed from reference TRBV5-1 and TRBJ2-5, reads KAGVTQTPRYLIKTRGQQVTLSCSPISGHRSVSWYQQTPGQGLQFLFEYFSETQRNKGNFPGRFSGRQFSNSRSEMNVSTLELGDSALYLCASSLGAFQETQYFGPGTRLLVL.